The entry that follows covers one T cell receptor beta chain sequence. As yet, its antigen is unknown. The sample originates from a study of human T cells and chemical hapten exposure. Study background: Patients, largely female, had alopecia areata, totalis or universalis.

Time point indicated: patch test 2, 6 weeks after DPC sensitization. Treatment in this sample: therapeutic diphenylcyclopropenone sensitization with weekly scalp DPC. Germline CDR1 and CDR2: SGHRS and YFSETQ. Trimming pared 5 bases from V and 3 bases from J, leaving 17 bases between. The CDR3 sequence is 15 residues long. Study observations and caveats: The donor cohort had alopecia, so its immune response may not match that of healthy people.

It was the library that attached unique molecular identifiers to individual cDNA molecules. Original analysis: Samples ranged from about 23,224 to 690,600 TCRs, with a median of roughly 93,000. One entry per CDR3 protein, called by TCRdb with MiXCR from the RACE reads. TCRdb, not the authors, supplied the V and J calls. The table has roughly 120,000 distinct CDR3 sequences, 9% to 9.5% seen once. This chain links TRBV5-1 with TRBJ2-5; D is perhaps TRBD1 (5 bases). This receptor was identified in a woman aged 40 to 50 with alopecia areata. Some clones in this sample may be carry-over from other donors' samples. The sequenced sample was whole blood, obtained in connection with sensitization to the hapten diphenylcyclopropenone (DPC). The CDR3 DNA reads as TGCGCCAGCAGTAAAACAGGCTACACGAAAGAGACCCAGTACTTC. It translates to CASSKTGYTKETQYF.